This passage covers 6 T cell receptor beta chains from one sample sequenced in a study of T cells after yellow fever vaccination. From the 5' RACE reads, TCRdb called clonotypes with MiXCR, one entry per CDR3 protein. Of about 330,000 distinct CDR3 sequences in the sample, about 4% were seen once. The sequences come from PBMCs, collected 5 days after the yellow fever booster vaccination. The source of these receptors is a man between 18 and 35 years old who received the YFV17D yellow fever vaccine.

The table lists this clonotype with a few counts. This chain joins TRBV20-1 and TRBJ1-2, with a weak D call TRBD1 (6 bases). CDR1 and CDR2 from the germline V gene are DFQATT and SNEGSKA (reference sequence). Trimming took off 0 bases at V and 2 bases at J, with 10 bases between the two ends. The CDR3 length is 14 residues. The CDR3: CSAREGGLNYGYTF. CDR3 DNA sequence: TGCAGTGCTAGAGAAGGGGGGCTAAACTATGGCTACACCTTC.

The chain employs TRBV7-6 and TRBJ1-1; D gene unclear. The CDR3 spans 15 residues. Germline values: CDR1 SGHVS, CDR2 FNYEAQ. Deletions cut 0 bases from V and 2 bases from J, with 10 bases between. Here the CDR3 DNA reads TGTGCCAGCAGCTTAGCCCCCCTAAGTAACACTGAAGCTTTCTTT. Translating it yields CASSLAPLSNTEAFF.

V usage is TRBV24-1 and J usage is TRBJ2-3; possible D gene TRBD1, 6 bases. V was trimmed by 6 bases and J by 6 bases, leaving 12 bases between them. The CDR3 loop spans 13 amino acids. Looked up from germline, CDR1 is KGHDR and CDR2 is SFDVKD. In nucleotides, the CDR3 is TGTGCCACCAGTACCGGGACATGGGATACGCAGTATTTT. This gives the protein CATSTGTWDTQYF.

This clonotype has a count of ten or more. The rearrangement joins TRBV25-1 to TRBJ2-7; possibly TRBD2 for D (5 bases). The CDR3 is 15 amino acids. The germline V gene has CDR1 MGHDK and CDR2 SYGVNS. Deletions cut 1 base from V and 1 base from J, with 11 bases between. The CDR3 protein is CASSESGRESYEQYF. For the CDR3, the DNA is TGTGCCAGCAGTGAATCTGGACGGGAATCCTACGAGCAGTACTTC.

This clonotype was observed a few times. This chain joins TRBV7-9 and TRBJ2-1; maybe TRBD1 (6 bases). CDR3 size: 16 residues. Germline V lookup: CDR1 SEHNR, CDR2 FQNEAQ (reference sequence). Deletions cut 2 bases from V and 2 bases from J, with 13 bases between. The CDR3, as DNA: TGTGCCAGCAGCTTACTCTCGGCAGGGGCCTACAATGAGCAGTTCTTC. Its translation: CASSLLSAGAYNEQFF.

This clonotype was observed a few times. The V and J genes are TRBV6-2 or TRBV6-3 and TRBJ1-1; possible D gene TRBD1, 6 bases. Germline V gene lookup returns CDR1 MNHEY and CDR2 SVGEGT. This CDR3 region has 14 residues. V lost 2 bases to trimming and J lost 11 bases, with 18 bases between them. CDR3 residues: CASSYPRQVDHAFF. The CDR3 coding sequence is TGTGCCAGCAGTTACCCAAGACAGGTTGATCATGCTTTCTTT.